The clone carrying this T cell receptor (beta chain) was recorded a few times. Isolated RNA was reverse transcribed into cDNA used as the sequencing template. The method was immunoSEQ multiplex PCR; TCRdb's version includes in-frame clones alone and lacks a portion of them. The sample shows about 210,000 clones, under 70% of them seen only once. These data come from a study of CD8+ T cells in alopecia areata. In the study overall: The drug, oral tofacitinib, was given to treated patients at 5 to 10 mg twice daily.

Germline V gene lookup returns CDR1 GTSNPN and CDR2 SVGIG (reference sequence). The CDR3 has 16 amino acids. V lost 8 bases, J lost 5 bases, and 24 bases lay in between. Treatment of the sample: oral pan-JAK inhibitor, 5-10 mg twice daily. The sequencing used CD4+ T cells sorted from blood, collected at week 44, from a patient treated with tofacitinib. The receptor comes from a human donor with alopecia areata. This chain joins TRBV30 and TRBJ2-2, with TRBD1 as a possible D gene (6 bases). The CDR3 region is CAGRFTGTLLTGELFF. CDR3 coding DNA: TGTGCCGGAAGGTTTACCGGGACACTTCTTACCGGGGAGCTGTTTTTT.